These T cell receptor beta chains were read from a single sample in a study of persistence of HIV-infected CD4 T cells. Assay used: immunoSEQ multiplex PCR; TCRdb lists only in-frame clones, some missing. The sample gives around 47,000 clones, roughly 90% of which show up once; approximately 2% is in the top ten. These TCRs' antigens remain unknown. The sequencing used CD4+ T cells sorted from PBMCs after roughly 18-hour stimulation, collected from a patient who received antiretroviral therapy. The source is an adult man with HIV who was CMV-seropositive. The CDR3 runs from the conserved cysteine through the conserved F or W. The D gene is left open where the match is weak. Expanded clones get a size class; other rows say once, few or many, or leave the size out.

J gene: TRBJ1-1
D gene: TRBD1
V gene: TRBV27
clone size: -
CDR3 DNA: TGTGCCAGCAGCTTACAGGGGATCGTTACTGAAGCTTTCTTT
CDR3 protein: CASSLQGIVTEAFF

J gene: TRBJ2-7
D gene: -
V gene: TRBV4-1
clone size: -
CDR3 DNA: TGCGCCAGCAGCCCAGGAGGGACGAAAGGTACCCACGAGCAGTACTTC
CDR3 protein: CASSPGGTKGTHEQYF

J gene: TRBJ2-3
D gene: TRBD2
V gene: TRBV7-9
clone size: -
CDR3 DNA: TGTGCCCGAGCGGGGGACACAGATACGCAGTATTTT
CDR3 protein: CARAGDTDTQYF

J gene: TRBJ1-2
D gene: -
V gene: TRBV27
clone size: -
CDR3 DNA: TGTGCCAGCAGTTTATTGGCGCAGGGGAACTATGGCTACACCTTC
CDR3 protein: CASSLLAQGNYGYTF

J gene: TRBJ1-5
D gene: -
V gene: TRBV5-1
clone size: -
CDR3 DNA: TGCGCCAGCAGCTGGGAACCCTTTCAGCCCCAGCATTTT
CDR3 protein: CASSWEPFQPQHF

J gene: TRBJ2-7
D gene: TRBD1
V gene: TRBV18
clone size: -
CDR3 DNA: TGTGCCAGCTCACCCATGGGACAGGGAGACGAGCAGTACTTC
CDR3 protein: CASSPMGQGDEQYF

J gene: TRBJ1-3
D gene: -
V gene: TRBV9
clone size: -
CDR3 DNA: TGTGCCAGCAGCTCCCAGGTAGGAGGAAACACCATATATTTT
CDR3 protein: CASSSQVGGNTIYF

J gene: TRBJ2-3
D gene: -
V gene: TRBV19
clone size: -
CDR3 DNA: TGTGCCACCCGAAGGGTGAGCACAGATACGCAGTATTTT
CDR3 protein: CATRRVSTDTQYF

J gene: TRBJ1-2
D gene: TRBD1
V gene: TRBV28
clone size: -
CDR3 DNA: TGTGCCAGCAGTTTCGGGGGACAGATCTATGGCTACACCTTC
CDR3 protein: CASSFGGQIYGYTF

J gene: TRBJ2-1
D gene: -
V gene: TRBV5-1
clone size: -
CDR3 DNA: TGCGCCAGCAGCTTGGCCTCCGTGAGCTCCTACAATGAGCAGTTCTTC
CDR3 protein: CASSLASVSSYNEQFF

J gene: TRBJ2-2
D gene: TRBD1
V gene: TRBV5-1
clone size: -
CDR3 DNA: TGCGCCAGCAGCCTTCAGACAGGGCGGGCCGGGGAGCTGTTTTTT
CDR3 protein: CASSLQTGRAGELFF

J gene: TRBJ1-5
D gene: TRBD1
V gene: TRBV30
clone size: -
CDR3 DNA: TGTGCCTGGAGTGGAGGACAGGACAATCAGCCCCAGCATTTT
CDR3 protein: CAWSGGQDNQPQHF

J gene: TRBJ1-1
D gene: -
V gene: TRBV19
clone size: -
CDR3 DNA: TGTGCCAGTAGTACCCCGACAGGCCATGGTTTCTTT
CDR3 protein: CASSTPTGHGFF

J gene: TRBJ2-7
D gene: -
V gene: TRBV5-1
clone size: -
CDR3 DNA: TGCGCCAGCAGCTTGACCAGGGACCCATACGAGCAGTACTTC
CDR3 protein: CASSLTRDPYEQYF

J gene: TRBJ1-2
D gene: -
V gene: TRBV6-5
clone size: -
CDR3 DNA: TGTGCCGTTCCGGCAGGGTGGGGCTACACCTTC
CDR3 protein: CAVPAGWGYTF

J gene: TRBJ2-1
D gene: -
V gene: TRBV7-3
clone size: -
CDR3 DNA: TGTGCCAGCAGCTTAATTACAGGGAGACGCAATGAGCAGTTCTTC
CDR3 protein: CASSLITGRRNEQFF

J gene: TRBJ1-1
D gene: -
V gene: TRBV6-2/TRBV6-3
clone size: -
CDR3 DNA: TGTGCCAGCAGTACAGGTGGGACTGAAGCTTTCTTT
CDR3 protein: CASSTGGTEAFF

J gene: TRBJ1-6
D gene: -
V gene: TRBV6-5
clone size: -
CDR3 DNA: TGTGCCAGCAGTTACAGCAGTGATAATTCACCCCTCCACTTT
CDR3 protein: CASSYSSDNSPLHF

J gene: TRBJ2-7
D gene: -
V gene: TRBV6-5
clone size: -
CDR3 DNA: TGTGCCAGCACCGTTACCTACGAGCAGTACTTC
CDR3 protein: CASTVTYEQYF

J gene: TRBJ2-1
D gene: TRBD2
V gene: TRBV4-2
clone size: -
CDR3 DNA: TGTGCCAGCAGCCACCCACCCGGGACTAGCGGGGGATCCTACAATGAGCAGTTCTTC
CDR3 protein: CASSHPPGTSGGSYNEQFF

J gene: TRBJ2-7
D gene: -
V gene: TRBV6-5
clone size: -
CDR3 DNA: TGTGCCAGCAGTTCTGGACAGCAATACGAGCAGTACTTC
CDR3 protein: CASSSGQQYEQYF

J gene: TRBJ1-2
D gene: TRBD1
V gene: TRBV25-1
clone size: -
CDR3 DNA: TGTGCCAGCAGTGCCGCAGGGGGAACTAACTATGGCTACACCTTC
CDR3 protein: CASSAAGGTNYGYTF

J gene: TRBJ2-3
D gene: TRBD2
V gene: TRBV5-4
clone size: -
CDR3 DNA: TGTGCCAGCAGCTTGGGTCAGCGGGGGGCTAGCACAGATACGCAGTATTTT
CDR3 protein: CASSLGQRGASTDTQYF

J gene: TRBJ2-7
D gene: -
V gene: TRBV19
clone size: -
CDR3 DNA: TGTGCCAGTAGCCCGACCCGCGGCTACGAGCAGTACTTC
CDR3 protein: CASSPTRGYEQYF

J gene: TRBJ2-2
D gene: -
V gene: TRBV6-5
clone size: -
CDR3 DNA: TGTGCCAGCAGCCGAGGGGTGAACACCGGGGAGCTGTTTTTT
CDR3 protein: CASSRGVNTGELFF

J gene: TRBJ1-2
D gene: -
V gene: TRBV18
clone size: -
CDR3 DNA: TGTGCCAGCTCACCAGGGGGGGGTAACTATGGCTACACCTTC
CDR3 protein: CASSPGGGNYGYTF

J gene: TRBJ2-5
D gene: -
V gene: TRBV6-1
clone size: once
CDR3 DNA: TGTGCCAGCAGCACCGGGACCCCTGGGAGCGAGACCCAGTACTTC
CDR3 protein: CASSTGTPGSETQYF

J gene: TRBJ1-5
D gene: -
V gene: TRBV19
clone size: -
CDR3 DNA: TGTGCCAGTAGTATAGATTTGGGCCCCGAGCATTTT
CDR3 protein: CASSIDLGPEHF

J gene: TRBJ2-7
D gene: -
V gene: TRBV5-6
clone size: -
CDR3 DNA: TGTGCCAGCAGGTCGACAGGTGGAACCTACGAGCAGTACTTC
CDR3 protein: CASRSTGGTYEQYF

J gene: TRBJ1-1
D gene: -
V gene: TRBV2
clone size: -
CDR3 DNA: TGTGCCAGCACTATAACAGAGAACACTGAAGCTTTCTTT
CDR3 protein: CASTITENTEAFF

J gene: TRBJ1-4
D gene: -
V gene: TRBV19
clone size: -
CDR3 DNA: TGTGCCAGTAGTACCCGGTTACAGGTGAATGAAAAACTGTTTTTT
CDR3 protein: CASSTRLQVNEKLFF

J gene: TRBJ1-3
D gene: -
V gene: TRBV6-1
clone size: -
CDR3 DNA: TGTGCCAGCAGTGAACAGATGGGGAACACCATATATTTT
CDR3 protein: CASSEQMGNTIYF

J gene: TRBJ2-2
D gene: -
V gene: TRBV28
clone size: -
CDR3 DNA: TGTGCCGCCGACCGGGGAGGTCGGACCGGGGAGCTGTTTTTT
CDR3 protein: CAADRGGRTGELFF

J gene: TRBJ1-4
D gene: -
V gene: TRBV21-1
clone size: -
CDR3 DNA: TGTGCCAGCAGCAAAGTCGAATTACTACTGTTTTTT
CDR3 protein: CASSKVELLLFF

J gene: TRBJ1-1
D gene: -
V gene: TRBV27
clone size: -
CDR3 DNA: TGTGCCAGCAGTTTACGTCAGCCCCACACTGAAGCTTTCTTT
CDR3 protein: CASSLRQPHTEAFF

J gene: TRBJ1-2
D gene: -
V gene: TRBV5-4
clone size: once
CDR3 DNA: TGTGCCAGCAGCTGGGGGGACCCCCGCTATGGCTACACCTTC
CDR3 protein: CASSWGDPRYGYTF

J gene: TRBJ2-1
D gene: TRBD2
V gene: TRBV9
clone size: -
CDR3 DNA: TGTGCCAGCAGCCCCTGGGGGGGAAGCTCCTACAATGAGCAGTTCTTC
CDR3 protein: CASSPWGGSSYNEQFF

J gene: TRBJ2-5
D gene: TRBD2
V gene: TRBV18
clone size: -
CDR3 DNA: TGTGCCAGCTCATCCGATAGCGGGGGGCAAGAGACCCAGTACTTC
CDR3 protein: CASSSDSGGQETQYF

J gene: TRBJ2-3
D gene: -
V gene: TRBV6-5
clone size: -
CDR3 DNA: TGTGCCAGCAGCTCGAGACTGGAGTCAGATACGCAGTATTTT
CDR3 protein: CASSSRLESDTQYF

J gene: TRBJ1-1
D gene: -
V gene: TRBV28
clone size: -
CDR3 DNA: TGTGCCAGCAGGTCACAGGCTCTCGCTGAAGCTTTCTTT
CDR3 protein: CASRSQALAEAFF

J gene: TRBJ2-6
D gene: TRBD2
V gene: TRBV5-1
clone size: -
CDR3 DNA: TGCGCCAGCAGTACTAGCGCTGGGGCCAACGTCCTGACTTTC
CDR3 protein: CASSTSAGANVLTF

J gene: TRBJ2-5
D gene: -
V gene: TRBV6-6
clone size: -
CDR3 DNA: TGTGCCGCGCGTATCCTACCTGGGGGCGGAGAGACCCAGTACTTC
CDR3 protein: CAARILPGGGETQYF

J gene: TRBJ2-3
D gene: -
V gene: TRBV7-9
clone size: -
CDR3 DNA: TGTGCCAGCAGCTTTCGACTAGTCGGCGCAGATACGCAGTATTTT
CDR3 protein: CASSFRLVGADTQYF

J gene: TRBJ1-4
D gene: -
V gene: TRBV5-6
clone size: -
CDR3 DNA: TGTGCCAGCAGCTGGGGGCGTAATGAAAAACTGTTTTTT
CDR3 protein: CASSWGRNEKLFF

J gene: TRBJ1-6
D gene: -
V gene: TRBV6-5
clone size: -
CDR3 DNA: TGTGCCAGCAGTTACTTGGGCAGAGTAAATTCACCCCTCCACTTT
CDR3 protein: CASSYLGRVNSPLHF

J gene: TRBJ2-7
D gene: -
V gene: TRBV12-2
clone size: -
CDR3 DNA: TGTGCAAGTCGCTTATTCGGGCATTGCTCCGGCAAATACTACGAGCAGTACTTC
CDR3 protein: CASRLFGHCSGKYYEQYF

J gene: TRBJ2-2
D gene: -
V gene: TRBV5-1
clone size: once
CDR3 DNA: TGCGCCAGCAGCTTCCAACCTAGATCGAACACCGGGGAGCTGTTTTTT
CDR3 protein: CASSFQPRSNTGELFF

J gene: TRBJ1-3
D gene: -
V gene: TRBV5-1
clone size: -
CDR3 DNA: TGCGCCAGCAGCCCGAGGATCCAGGGTTCAGCTGGAAACACCATATATTTT
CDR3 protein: CASSPRIQGSAGNTIYF

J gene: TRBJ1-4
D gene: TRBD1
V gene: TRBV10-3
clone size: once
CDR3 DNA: TGTGCCACCGGACAGGGTGATGAAAAACTGTTTTTT
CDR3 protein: CATGQGDEKLFF

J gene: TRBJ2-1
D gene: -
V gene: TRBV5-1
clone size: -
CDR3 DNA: TGCGCCAGCAGCTTGGCTTTCATGGCGGCTTCCTACAATGAGCAGTTCTTC
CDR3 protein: CASSLAFMAASYNEQFF

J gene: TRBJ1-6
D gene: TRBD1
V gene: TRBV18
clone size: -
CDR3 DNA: TGTGCCAGCTCACCTCGGGACAGGGTGTACTCACCCCTCCACTTT
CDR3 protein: CASSPRDRVYSPLHF

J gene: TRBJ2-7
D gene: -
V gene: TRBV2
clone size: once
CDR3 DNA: TGTGCCAGCAGGTGGAGTTCCTACGAGCAGTACTTC
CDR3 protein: CASRWSSYEQYF

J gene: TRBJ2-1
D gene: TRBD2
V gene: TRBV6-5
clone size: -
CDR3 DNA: TGTGCGAGTAGAAAGCGGGGGGGCTCCTACAATGAGCAGTTCTTC
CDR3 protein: CASRKRGGSYNEQFF

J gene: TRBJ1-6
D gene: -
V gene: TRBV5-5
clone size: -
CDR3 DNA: TGTGCCAGCAGCTTGGGGTCAGGGGCTGGCTATAATTCACCCCTCCACTTT
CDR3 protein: CASSLGSGAGYNSPLHF

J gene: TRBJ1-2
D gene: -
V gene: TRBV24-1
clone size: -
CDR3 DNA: TGTGCCACCAGTGATCACAGGAAATTGTGCTTC
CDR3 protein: CATSDHRKLCF

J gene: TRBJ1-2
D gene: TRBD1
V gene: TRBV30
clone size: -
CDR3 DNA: TGTGCCTGGAGCCAGGGGGAGGGCTATGGCTACACCTTC
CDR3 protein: CAWSQGEGYGYTF

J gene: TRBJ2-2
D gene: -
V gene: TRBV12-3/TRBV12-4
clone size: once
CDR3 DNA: TGTGCCAGCAAAGTAAACACCGGGGAGCTGTTTTTT
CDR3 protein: CASKVNTGELFF

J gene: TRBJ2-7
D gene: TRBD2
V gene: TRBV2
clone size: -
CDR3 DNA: TGTGCCAGCAGTGGATACACCGGGGGGATCTCCTACGAGCAGTACTTC
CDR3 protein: CASSGYTGGISYEQYF

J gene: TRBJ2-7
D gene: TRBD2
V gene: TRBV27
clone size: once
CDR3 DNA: TGTGCCAGCAGTTATACTAGCGGGGGGCCCTACGAGCAGTACTTC
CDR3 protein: CASSYTSGGPYEQYF

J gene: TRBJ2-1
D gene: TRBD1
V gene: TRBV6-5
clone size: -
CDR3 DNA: TGTGCCAGCAGTACCCGGGACAGGGGCCACAATGAGCAGTTCTTC
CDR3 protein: CASSTRDRGHNEQFF